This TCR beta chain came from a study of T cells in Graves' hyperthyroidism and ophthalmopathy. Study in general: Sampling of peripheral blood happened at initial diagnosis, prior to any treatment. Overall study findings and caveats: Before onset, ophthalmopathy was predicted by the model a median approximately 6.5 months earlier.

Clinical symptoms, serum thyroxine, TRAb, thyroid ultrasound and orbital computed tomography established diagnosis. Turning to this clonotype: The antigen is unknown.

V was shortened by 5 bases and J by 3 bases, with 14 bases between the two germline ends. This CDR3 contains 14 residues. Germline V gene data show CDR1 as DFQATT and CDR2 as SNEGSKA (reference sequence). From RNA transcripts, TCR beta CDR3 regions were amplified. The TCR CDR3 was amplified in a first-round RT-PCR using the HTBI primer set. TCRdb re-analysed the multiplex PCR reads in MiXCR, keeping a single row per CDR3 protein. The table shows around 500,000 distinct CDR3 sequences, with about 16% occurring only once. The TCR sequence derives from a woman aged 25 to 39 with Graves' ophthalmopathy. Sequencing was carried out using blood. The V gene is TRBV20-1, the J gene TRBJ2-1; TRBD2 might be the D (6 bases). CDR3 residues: CSASSSEYYNEQFF. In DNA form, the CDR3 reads TGCAGTGCTTCGTCTAGCGAGTACTACAATGAGCAGTTCTTC.